A single sample gave rise to the 10 T cell receptor beta chains below, sequenced in a study of T-cell reconstitution after alpha-beta-depleted transplantation in children. During its preparation, the TCRbeta library received unique molecular identifiers. TCRdb itself ran the PCR reads through MiXCR, one entry per CDR3 protein. The profile shows 550,000 to 800,000 distinct CDR3 sequences, around 12% of them singletons. Sequencing was performed on PBMCs, taken before TCRalphabeta/CD19-depleted stem cell transplant. These receptors originate from a girl aged 2-10 years with congenital amegakaryocytic thrombocytopenia, due to receive a stem cell transplant.

The chain combines TRBV5-1 with TRBJ1-4, with D uncertain. CDR1 is SGHRS, CDR2 YFSETQ, per germline. This CDR3 comprises 13 residues. Trimming left V 2 bases short and J 5 bases short, with 7 bases between. The CDR3 nucleotides are TGCGCCAGCAGCTTAACCCCCAATGAAAAACTGTTTTTT. Its translation is CASSLTPNEKLFF.

This clonotype turned up a few times. The chain has TRBV20-1 and TRBJ2-2; D unclear. V was pared by 5 bases and J by 0 bases, with 10 bases between. Germline V gene sequence: CDR1 DFQATT, CDR2 SNEGSKA (reference sequence). This CDR3 is built from 14 residues. The CDR3 reads CSAVRMTNTGELFF. CDR3 bases: TGCAGTGCTGTTCGGATGACGAACACCGGGGAGCTGTTTTTT.

The chain joins TRBV5-6 to TRBJ1-2; D is undetermined. Germline CDR1 SGHDT, CDR2 YYEEEE. CDR3 length: 14 amino acids. Trimming stripped 4 bases from V and 4 bases from J, with 14 bases between. The CDR3 bases are TGTGCCAGCAGCCCTAGCCCGGGAGCCTATGGCTACACCTTC. It is translated as CASSPSPGAYGYTF.

Remarks on this clonotype: A much larger clone differs from this one at a single base, so this may be a read error. The chain combines TRBV29-1 with TRBJ2-4; tentative D call: TRBD2 (6 bases). Germline CDR1 reads SQVTM; CDR2 reads ANQGSEA. This CDR3 is 13 amino acids long. The CDR3 spells CSVPGVGGNIQHF. In DNA, the CDR3 is TGCAGCGTACCCGGGGTTGGAGGGAACATTCAGCACTTC.

The rearrangement joins TRBV7-9 to TRBJ2-2; D might be TRBD2 (6 bases). CDR3 length equals 16 residues. Looked up from germline, CDR1 is SEHNR and CDR2 is FQNEAQ (reference sequence). V was shortened by 5 bases and J by 2 bases, with 15 bases between the two germline ends. CDR3 DNA sequence: TGTGCCAGCAGCCCCACGTCGGGGGATAACACCGGGGAGCTGTTTTTT. Encoded protein: CASSPTSGDNTGELFF.

V and J are TRBV28 and TRBJ2-1; D remains unclear. Germline V gene lookup returns CDR1 MDHEN and CDR2 SYDVKM. This CDR3 is built from 12 residues. V lost 4 bases, J lost 10 bases, and 11 bases lay in between. CDR3 protein: CASSSPPEEQFF. CDR3 nucleotide sequence: TGTGCCAGCAGTTCACCCCCCGAGGAGCAGTTCTTC.

This clonotype has a count of ten or more. The chain links TRBV7-9 to TRBJ2-2; the D gene is possibly TRBD2 (6 bases). Germline lookup yields CDR1 SEHNR and CDR2 FQNEAQ (reference sequence). This CDR3 has 17 amino acids. V lost 3 bases, J lost 3 bases, and 17 bases lay in between. The CDR3 reads CASSFLFRASDTGELFF. The CDR3 DNA follows: TGTGCCAGCAGCTTTCTGTTTCGGGCTAGCGACACCGGGGAGCTGTTTTTT. Full variable domain (outside the CDR3, taken from reference TRBV7-9 and TRBJ2-2): DTGVSQNPRHKITKRGQNVTFRCDPISEHNRLYWYRQTLGQGPEFLTYFQNEAQLEKSRLLSDRFSAERPKGSFSTLEIQRTEQGDSAMYLCASSFLFRASDTGELFFGEGSRLTVL.

There are many counts of this clonotype. This CDR3 reads CASSLPAPNQETQYF. In nucleotides, the CDR3 is TGTGCCAGCAGCTTACCGGCCCCCAACCAAGAGACCCAGTACTTC. The J gene is TRBJ2-5, the V gene TRBV7-8, with D hard to call. The ends were cut back, 2 bases at V and 0 bases at J, with 10 bases in the middle. This CDR3 comprises 15 residues. The V gene's germline CDR1 is SGHVS and CDR2 FQNEAQ. The full variable domain, with the rest looked up from reference TRBV7-8 and TRBJ2-5, is GAGVSQSPRYKVAKRGQDVALRCDPISGHVSLFWYQQALGQGPEFLTYFQNEAQLDKSGLPSDRFFAERPEGSVSTLKIQRTQQEDSAVYLCASSLPAPNQETQYFGPGTRLLVL.

This clonotype was picked up a small number of times. The chain links TRBV20-1 to TRBJ2-7; 15 nucleotides agree with TRBD2. Germline loops: CDR1 DFQATT, CDR2 SNEGSKA (reference sequence). The CDR3 spans 17 residues. The V gene end was trimmed by 0 bases and the J gene end by 4 bases; junction bases not matched to a gene: 7. CDR3 coding DNA: TGCAGTGCTAGAGATCGCCGGACTAGCGGGAGGGAGTACGAGCAGTACTTC. Translating it yields CSARDRRTSGREYEQYF.

This clonotype occurred many times. V usage is TRBV28 and J usage is TRBJ2-1, with D hard to call. V lost 5 bases to trimming and J lost 15 bases, with 14 bases between them. There are 11 residues in the CDR3. CDR1 MDHEN and CDR2 SYDVKM come from the germline V gene. The CDR3 DNA is TGTGCCAGCAGTGCCGAAGTAGGTCCGTTCTTC. Residues: CASSAEVGPFF. The full variable domain, in which reference TRBV28 and TRBJ2-1 provide the parts outside the CDR3, is DVKVTQSSRYLVKRTGEKVFLECVQDMDHENMFWYRQDPGLGLRLIYFSYDVKMKEKGDIPEGYSVSREKKERFSLILESASTNQTSMYLCASSAEVGPFFGPGTRLTVL.